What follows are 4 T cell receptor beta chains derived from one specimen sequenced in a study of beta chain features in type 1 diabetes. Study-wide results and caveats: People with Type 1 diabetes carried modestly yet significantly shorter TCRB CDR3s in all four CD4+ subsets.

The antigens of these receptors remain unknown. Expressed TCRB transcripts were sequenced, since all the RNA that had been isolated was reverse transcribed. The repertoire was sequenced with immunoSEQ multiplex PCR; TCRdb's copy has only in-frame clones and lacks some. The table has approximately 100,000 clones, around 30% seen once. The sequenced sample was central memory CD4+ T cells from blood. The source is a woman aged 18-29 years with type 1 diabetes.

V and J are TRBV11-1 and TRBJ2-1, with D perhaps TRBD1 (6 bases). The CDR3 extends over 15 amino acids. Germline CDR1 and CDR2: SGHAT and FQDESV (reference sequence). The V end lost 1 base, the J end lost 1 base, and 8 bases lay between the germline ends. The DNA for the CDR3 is TGTGCCAGCAGCTTAGGGCAGGGGTCCTACAATGAGCAGTTCTTC. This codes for CASSLGQGSYNEQFF.

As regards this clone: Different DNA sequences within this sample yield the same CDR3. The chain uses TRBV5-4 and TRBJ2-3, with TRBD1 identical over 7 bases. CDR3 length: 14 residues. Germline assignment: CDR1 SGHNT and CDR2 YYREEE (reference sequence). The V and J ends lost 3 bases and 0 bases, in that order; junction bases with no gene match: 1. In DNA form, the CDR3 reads TGTGCCAGCAGCTCACAGGGGAGCACAGATACGCAGTATTTT. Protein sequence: CASSSQGSTDTQYF.

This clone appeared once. For the CDR3, the DNA is TGCGCCAGCAGCCAATCGGGACAGGGGGGTCGAGAGACCCAGTACTTC. This translates into CASSQSGQGGRETQYF. The V and J genes are TRBV4-3 and TRBJ2-5; 11 bases match TRBD1. Trimming cost V 2 bases and J 4 bases; bases outside gene matches: 6. CDR3 length: 16 amino acids. The germline V gene encodes CDR1 LGHNA and CDR2 YSLEER.

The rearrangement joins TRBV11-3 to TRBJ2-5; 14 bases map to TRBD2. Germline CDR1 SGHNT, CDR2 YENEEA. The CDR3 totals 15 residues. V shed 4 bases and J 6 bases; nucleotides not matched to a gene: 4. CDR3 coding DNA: TGTGCCAGCAGCTCGGGACTAGCGGGAGAGCAGACCCAGTACTTC. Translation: CASSSGLAGEQTQYF.